This T cell receptor (beta chain) came from a study of CD8 T cells in ankylosing spondylitis. Findings and caveats of the study: Disease-linked clones proved CD8+ and comparatively uncommon in peripheral blood. Among TCR beta sequences, a motif of several highly homologous variants appeared characteristic of ankylosing spondylitis blood.

This clonotype was detected only a few times. The antigen is not known. TCRdb redid the calling of the 5' RACE reads with MiXCR, one entry per CDR3 protein. The table records some 700,000 distinct CDR3 sequences, around 20% of them present only once. Trimming removed 6 bases from V and 2 bases from J; junction bases left unmatched: 6. Germline CDR1 SQVTM, CDR2 ANQGSEA. The CDR3 covers 16 residues. This receptor was obtained from a male donor with ankylosing spondylitis. The chain carries TRBV29-1 and TRBJ2-6; 11 bases align to TRBD1. Material for sequencing was blood, either unsorted or a sorted T cell fraction (not recorded which). CDR3 sequence (DNA): TGCAGCGTAGACGGACAGGGGGCGCCTGGGGCCAACGTCCTGACTTTC. It translates to CSVDGQGAPGANVLTF.